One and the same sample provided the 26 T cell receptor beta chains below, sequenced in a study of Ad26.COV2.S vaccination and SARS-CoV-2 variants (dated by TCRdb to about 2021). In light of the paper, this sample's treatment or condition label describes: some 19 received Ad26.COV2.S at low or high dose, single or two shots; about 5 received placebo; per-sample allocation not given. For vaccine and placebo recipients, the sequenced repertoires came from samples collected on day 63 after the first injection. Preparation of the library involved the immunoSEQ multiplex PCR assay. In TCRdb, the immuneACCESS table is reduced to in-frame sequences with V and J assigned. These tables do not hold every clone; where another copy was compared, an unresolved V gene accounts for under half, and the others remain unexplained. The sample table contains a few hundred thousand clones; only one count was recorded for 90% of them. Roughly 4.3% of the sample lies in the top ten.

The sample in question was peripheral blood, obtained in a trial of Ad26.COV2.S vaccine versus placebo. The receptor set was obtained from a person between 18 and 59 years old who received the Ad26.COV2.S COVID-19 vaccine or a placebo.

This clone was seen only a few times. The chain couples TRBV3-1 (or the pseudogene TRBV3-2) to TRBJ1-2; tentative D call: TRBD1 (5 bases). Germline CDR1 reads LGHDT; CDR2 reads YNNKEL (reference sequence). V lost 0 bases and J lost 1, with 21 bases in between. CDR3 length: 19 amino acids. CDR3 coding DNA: TGTGCCAGCAGCCAAGAAGGGTGGTCAGAGACAGCTATTAACTATGGCTACACCTTC. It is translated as CASSQEGWSETAINYGYTF.

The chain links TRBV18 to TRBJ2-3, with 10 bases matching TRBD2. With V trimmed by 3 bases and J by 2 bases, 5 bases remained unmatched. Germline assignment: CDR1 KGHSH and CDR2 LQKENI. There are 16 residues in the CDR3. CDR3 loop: CASSPLAGAITDTQYF. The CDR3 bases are TGTGCCAGCTCACCTCTAGCGGGAGCGATCACAGATACGCAGTATTTT.

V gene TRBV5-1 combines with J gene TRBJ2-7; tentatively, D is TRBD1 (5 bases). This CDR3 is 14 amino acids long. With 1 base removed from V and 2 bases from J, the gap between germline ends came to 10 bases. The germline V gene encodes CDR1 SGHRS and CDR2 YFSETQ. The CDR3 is CASSLISGPYEQYF. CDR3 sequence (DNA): TGCGCCAGCAGCTTGATATCAGGGCCCTACGAGCAGTACTTC.

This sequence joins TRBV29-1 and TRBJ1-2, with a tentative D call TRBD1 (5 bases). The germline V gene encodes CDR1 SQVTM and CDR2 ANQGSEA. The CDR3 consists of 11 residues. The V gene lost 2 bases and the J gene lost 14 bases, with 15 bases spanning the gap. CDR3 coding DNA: TGCAGCGTTGAACCGGGGGAGTTGAGGACCTTC. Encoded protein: CSVEPGELRTF.

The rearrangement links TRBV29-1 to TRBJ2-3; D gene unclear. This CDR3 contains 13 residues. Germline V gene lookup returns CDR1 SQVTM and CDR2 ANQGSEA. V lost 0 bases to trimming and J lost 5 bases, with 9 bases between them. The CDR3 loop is CSVEERPRDTQYF. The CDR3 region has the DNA TGCAGCGTTGAAGAAAGACCGCGAGATACGCAGTATTTT.

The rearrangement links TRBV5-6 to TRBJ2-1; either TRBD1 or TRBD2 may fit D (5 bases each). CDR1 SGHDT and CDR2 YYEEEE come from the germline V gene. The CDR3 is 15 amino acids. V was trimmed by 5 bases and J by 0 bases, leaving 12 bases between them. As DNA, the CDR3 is TGTGCCAGCAGGCAGGGACGGCTCTCCTACAATGAGCAGTTCTTC. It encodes CASRQGRLSYNEQFF.

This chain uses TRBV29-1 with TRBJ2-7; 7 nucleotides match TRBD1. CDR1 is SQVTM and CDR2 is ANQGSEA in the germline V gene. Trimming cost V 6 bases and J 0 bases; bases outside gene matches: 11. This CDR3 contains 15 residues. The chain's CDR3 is CSVAYPGQISYEQYF. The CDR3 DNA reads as TGCAGCGTAGCCTACCCGGGACAGATCTCCTACGAGCAGTACTTC.

In nucleotides, the CDR3 is TGTGCCAGCAGTCCTCAGGGTAATGAGCAGTTCTTC. It specifies CASSPQGNEQFF. This chain connects TRBV12-3 or TRBV12-4 to TRBJ2-1; weak D call: TRBD1 (5 bases). This CDR3 region has 12 residues. V dropped 5 bases and J dropped 7 bases, with 9 bases sitting between them.

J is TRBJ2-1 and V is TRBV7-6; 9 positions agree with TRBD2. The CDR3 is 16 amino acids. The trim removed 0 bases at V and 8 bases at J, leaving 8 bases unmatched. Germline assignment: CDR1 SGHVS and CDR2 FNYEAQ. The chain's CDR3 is CASSLAPGLAGYEQFF. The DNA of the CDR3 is TGTGCCAGCAGCTTAGCGCCTGGGCTAGCGGGATATGAGCAGTTCTTC. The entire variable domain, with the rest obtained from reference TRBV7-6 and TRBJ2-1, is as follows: GAGVSQSPRYKVTKRGQDVALRCDPISGHVSLYWYRQALGQGPEFLTYFNYEAQQDKSGLPNDRFSAERPEGSISTLTIQRTEQRDSAMYRCASSLAPGLAGYEQFFGPGTRLTVL.

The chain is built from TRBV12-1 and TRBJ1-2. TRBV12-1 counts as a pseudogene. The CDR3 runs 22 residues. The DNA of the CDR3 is TGTGCCAGCAGTTTTCCGGGGCAGACCCAATTCCGCCCCCCCCATCCCTTCTATGGCTACACCTTC. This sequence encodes CASSFPGQTQFRPPHPFYGYTF.

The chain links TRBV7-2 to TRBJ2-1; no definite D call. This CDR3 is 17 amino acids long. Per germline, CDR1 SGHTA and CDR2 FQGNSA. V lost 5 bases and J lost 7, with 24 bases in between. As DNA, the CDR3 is TGTGCCAGCAGCCCAGTACCGCAAGGTACCTTGGGTAATGAGCAGTTCTTC. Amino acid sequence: CASSPVPQGTLGNEQFF.

Written as DNA, the CDR3 is TGTGCCACCAGGGACTCTGGGGCCAACGTCCTGACTTTC. Translating it yields CATRDSGANVLTF. This chain connects TRBV15 to TRBJ2-6; D is unresolved. Looked up from germline, CDR1 is LNHNV and CDR2 is YYDKDF (reference sequence). V lost 6 bases and J lost 0, with 3 bases in between. This CDR3 region has 13 residues.

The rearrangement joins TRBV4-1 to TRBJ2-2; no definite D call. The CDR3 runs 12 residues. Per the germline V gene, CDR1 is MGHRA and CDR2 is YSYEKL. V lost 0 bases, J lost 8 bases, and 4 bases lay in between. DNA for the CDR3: TGCGCCAGCAGCCAAGATTTGGGGGAGCTGTTTTTT. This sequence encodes CASSQDLGELFF.

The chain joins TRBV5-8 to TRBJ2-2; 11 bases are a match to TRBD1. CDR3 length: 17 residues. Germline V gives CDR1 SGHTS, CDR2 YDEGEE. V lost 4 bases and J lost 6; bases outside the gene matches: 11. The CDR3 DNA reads TGTGCCAGCAGCCACACCGGGGGACAGGGGGTGGCCGGGGAGCTGTTTTTT. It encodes CASSHTGGQGVAGELFF. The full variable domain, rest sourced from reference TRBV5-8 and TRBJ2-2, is EAGVTQSPTHLIKTRGQQATLRCSPISGHTSVYWYQQALGLGLQFLLWYDEGEERNRGNFPPRFSGRQFPNYSSELNVNALELEDSALYLCASSHTGGQGVAGELFFGEGSRLTVL.

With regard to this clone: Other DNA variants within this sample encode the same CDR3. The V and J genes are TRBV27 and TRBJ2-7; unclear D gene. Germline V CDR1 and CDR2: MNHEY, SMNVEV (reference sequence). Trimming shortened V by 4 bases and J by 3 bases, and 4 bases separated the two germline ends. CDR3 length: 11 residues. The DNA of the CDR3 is TGTGCCAGCAGTTCTCGCTACGAGCAGTACTTC. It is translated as CASSSRYEQYF.

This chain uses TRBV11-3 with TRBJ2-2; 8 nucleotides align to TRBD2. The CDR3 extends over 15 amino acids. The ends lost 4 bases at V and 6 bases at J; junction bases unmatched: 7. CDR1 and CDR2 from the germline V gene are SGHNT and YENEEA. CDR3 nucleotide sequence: TGTGCCAGCAGCTATCAAGCGGGAGTTGCCGGGGAGCTGTTTTTT. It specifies CASSYQAGVAGELFF.

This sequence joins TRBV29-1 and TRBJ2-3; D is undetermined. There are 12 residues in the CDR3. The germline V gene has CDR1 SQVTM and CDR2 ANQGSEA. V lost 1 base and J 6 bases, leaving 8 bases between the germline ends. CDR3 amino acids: CSVEGQFDTQYF. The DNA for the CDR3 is TGCAGCGTTGAAGGGCAGTTCGATACGCAGTATTTT.

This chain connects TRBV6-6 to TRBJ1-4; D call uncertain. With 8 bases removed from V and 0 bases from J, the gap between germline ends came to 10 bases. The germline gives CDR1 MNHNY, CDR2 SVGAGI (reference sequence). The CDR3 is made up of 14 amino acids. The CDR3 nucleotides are TGTGCCAGCCGCGACGGGGCAACTAATGAAAAACTGTTTTTT. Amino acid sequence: CASRDGATNEKLFF.

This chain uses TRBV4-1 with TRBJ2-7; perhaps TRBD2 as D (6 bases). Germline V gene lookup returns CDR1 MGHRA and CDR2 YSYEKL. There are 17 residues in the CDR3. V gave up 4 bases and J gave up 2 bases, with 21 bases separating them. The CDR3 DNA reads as TGCGCCAGCAGCCCTCAGGACGGGGGAGTCTATACCTACGAGCAGTACTTC. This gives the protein CASSPQDGGVYTYEQYF.

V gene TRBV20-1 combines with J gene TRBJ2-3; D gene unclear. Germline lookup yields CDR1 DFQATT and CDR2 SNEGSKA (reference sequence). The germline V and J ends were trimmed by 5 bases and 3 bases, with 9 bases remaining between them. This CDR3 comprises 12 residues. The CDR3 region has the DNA TGCAGTGCTCGTGTCGGGACAGATACGCAGTATTTT. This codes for CSARVGTDTQYF.

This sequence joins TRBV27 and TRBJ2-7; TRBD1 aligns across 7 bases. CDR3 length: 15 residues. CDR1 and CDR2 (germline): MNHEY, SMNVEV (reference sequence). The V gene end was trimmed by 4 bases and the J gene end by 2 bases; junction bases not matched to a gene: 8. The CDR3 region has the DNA TGTGCCAGCAGTTGGCGTGGGCAGGGGGCCTACGAGCAGTACTTC. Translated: CASSWRGQGAYEQYF.

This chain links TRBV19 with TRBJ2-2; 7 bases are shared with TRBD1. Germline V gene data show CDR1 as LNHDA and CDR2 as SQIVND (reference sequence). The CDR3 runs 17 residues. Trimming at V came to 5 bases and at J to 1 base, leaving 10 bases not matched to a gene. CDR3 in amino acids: CASSGYSGTENTGELFF. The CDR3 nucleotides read TGTGCCAGTAGTGGATACTCCGGGACAGAGAACACCGGGGAGCTGTTTTTT. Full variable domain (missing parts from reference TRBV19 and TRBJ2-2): DGGITQSPKYLFRKEGQNVTLSCEQNLNHDAMYWYRQDPGQGLRLIYYSQIVNDFQKGDIAEGYSVSREKKESFPLTVTSAQKNPTAFYLCASSGYSGTENTGELFFGEGSRLTVL.

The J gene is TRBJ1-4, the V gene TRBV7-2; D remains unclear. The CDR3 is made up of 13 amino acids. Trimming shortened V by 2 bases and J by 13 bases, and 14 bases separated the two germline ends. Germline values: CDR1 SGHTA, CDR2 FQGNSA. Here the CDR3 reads CASSLSTPSRLFF. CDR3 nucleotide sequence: TGTGCCAGCAGCTTATCGACCCCGAGTCGACTGTTTTTT.

Here the CDR3 DNA reads TGTGCCAGCAGCGTAGGTTCGGGTTCCTCTGGAAACACCATATATTTT. This sequence encodes CASSVGSGSSGNTIYF. The chain recombines TRBV9 with TRBJ1-3; D gene unclear. The germline CDR1 and CDR2 sequences are SGDLS and YYNGEE. The CDR3 contains 16 residues. The germline V and J ends were trimmed by 0 bases and 0 bases, with 10 bases remaining between them.

The CDR3 DNA reads TGCGCCAGCAGCTCGTGGGGCTTACTACTAGGGATAGACAATGAGCAGTTCTTC. Translating it yields CASSSWGLLLGIDNEQFF. This chain connects TRBV5-1 to TRBJ2-1; D is perhaps TRBD1 or TRBD2 (5 bases each). V was shortened by 3 bases and J by 5 bases, with 24 bases between the two germline ends. Germline V gene data show CDR1 as SGHRS and CDR2 as YFSETQ. The CDR3 has 18 amino acids.

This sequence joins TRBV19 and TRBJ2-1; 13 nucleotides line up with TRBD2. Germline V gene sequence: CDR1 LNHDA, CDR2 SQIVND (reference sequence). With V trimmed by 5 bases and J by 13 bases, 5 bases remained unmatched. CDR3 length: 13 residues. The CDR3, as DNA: TGTGCCAGTAGTGACACTAGCGGGAGGGGACAGTTCTTC. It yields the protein CASSDTSGRGQFF.